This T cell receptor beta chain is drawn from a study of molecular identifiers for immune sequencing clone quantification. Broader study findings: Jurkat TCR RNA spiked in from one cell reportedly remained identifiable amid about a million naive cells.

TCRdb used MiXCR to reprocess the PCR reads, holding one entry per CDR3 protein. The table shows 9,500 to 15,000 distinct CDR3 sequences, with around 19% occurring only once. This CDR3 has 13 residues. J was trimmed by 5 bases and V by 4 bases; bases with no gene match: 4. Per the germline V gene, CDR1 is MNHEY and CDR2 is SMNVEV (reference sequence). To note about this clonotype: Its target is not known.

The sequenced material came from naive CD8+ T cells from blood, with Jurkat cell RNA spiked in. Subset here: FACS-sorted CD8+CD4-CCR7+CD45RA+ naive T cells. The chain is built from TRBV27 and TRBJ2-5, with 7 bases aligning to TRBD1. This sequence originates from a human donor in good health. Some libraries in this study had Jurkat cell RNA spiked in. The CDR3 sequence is CASSYDRVETQYF. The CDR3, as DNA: TGTGCCAGCAGTTACGACAGGGTTGAGACCCAGTACTTC.